This TCR beta chain derives from a study of blood T cell repertoires in COVID-19. Study-level background: Spain, Italy and the United States supplied samples that represented acute and convalescent COVID-19. Sources were T cells, B-cell-depleted T cells, or PBMCs; the material itself was cDNA or gDNA.

Source study methods: Reference gene primers were amplified, and this amplification served to estimate nucleated cell counts. Measured with immunoSEQ multiplex PCR; TCRdb has only the in-frame clones, and not every one. From that table come the V and J calls and clone size; the DNA was used to work out D and trimming. This sample yields approximately 140,000 clones, of which approximately 90% are seen a single time; about 28% belongs to the top ten. Input material: peripheral blood. The source of this sequence is a human donor in a cohort sampled during active COVID-19.

CDR3 protein: CAWAYDGQYGYTF. The CDR3 DNA is TGTGCCTGGGCTTATGACGGACAATATGGCTACACCTTC. J is TRBJ1-2 and V is TRBV30; maybe TRBD1 (5 bases). This CDR3 is 13 amino acids long. Germline V gives CDR1 GTSNPN, CDR2 SVGIG (reference sequence). Trimming removed 5 bases from V and 5 bases from J, with 15 bases in between.